This T cell receptor (beta chain) comes out of a study of Graves' ophthalmopathy and Graves' hyperthyroidism. Study-wide points: Also, most clonotypes expanded in the thyroid above 0.001 frequency appeared in blood. The model predicted ophthalmopathy progression with 60% to 71% sensitivity and around 72% specificity.

V lost 0 bases to trimming and J lost 9 bases, with 9 bases between them. Germline V lookup: CDR1 SNHLY, CDR2 FYNNEI. The CDR3 totals 14 residues. RNA transcripts were the source from which TCR beta CDR3 regions were amplified. HTBI primers were used in a first-round RT-PCR, which preceded a second-round multiplex PCR. TCRdb recomputed calls from the multiplex PCR reads with MiXCR, one row per CDR3 protein. The sample shows 350,000 to 450,000 distinct CDR3 sequences, about 16% of them seen only once. Establishment of the diagnosis relied upon clinical symptoms, serum thyroxine, TRAb, thyroid ultrasound and orbital computed tomography. In this sample, this clonotype turned up many times. Its antigen is currently unknown.

Sequencing was carried out using peripheral blood. The receptor was isolated from a woman under 30 with Graves' ophthalmopathy. V and J are TRBV2 and TRBJ1-6, with D unclear. The DNA of the CDR3 is TGTGCCAGCAGTGAAGCTTTGCGGGTTTCACCCCTCCACTTT. Protein: CASSEALRVSPLHF. The entire variable domain, with the rest obtained from reference TRBV2 and TRBJ1-6, is as follows: EPEVTQTPSHQVTQMGQEVILRCVPISNHLYFYWYRQILGQKVEFLVSFYNNEISEKSEIFDDQFSVERPDGSNFTLKIRSTKLEDSAMYFCASSEALRVSPLHFGNGTRLTVT.